The 4 T cell receptor beta chains given below trace back to one sample, sequenced in a study of blood T cell repertoires in COVID-19. TCRdb keeps only in-frame clones here, not all; method: immunoSEQ multiplex PCR. The sample has some 160,000 clones, 78% seen once. The specimen was peripheral blood. The receptors were sampled from a woman of 80 years or more with acute or convalescent COVID-19.

The chain is built from TRBV2 and TRBJ2-5; 14 bases are shared with TRBD2. Per the germline V gene, CDR1 is SNHLY and CDR2 is FYNNEI. With 8 bases clipped from V and 5 bases from J, the junction kept 10 bases outside the gene matches. The CDR3 is made up of 16 amino acids. In DNA form, the CDR3 reads TGTGCCAGCGACTTGGGACTAGCGGGGGAGGCGGAGACCCAGTACTTC. This gives the protein CASDLGLAGEAETQYF.

V usage is TRBV6-5 and J usage is TRBJ2-5, with 9 bases fitting TRBD2. The V and J ends lost 0 bases and 4 bases, in that order; junction bases with no gene match: 6. The CDR3 has 16 residues. CDR1 is MNHEY, CDR2 SVGAGI, per germline. The CDR3 nucleotides are TGTGCCAGCAGTTACTCGGCGGGGGGGCTGGGAGAGACCCAGTACTTC. This sequence encodes CASSYSAGGLGETQYF.

The chain is built from TRBV16 and TRBJ1-2, with a weak D call TRBD1 (5 bases). The CDR3 contains 17 residues. Per germline, CDR1 KGHSY and CDR2 FQNENV. Between the trimmed V and J ends, which lost 3 bases and 0 bases, there was a span of 17 bases. The CDR3, as DNA: TGTGCCAGCAGCCACACCCGGGAGGCCAGGGCTAACTATGGCTACACCTTC. Amino acid sequence: CASSHTREARANYGYTF. Supplemented by reference TRBV16 and TRBJ1-2, the full variable domain reads GEEVAQTPKHLVRGEGQKAKLYCAPIKGHSYVFWYQQVLKNEFKFLISFQNENVFDETGMPKERFSAKCLPNSPCSLEIQATKLEDSAVYFCASSHTREARANYGYTFGSGTRLTVV.

The rearrangement uses TRBV5-1 and TRBJ2-3; 8 bases line up with TRBD2. The CDR3 has 15 amino acids. The germline gives CDR1 SGHRS, CDR2 YFSETQ. V lost 0 bases and J lost 4; bases outside the gene matches: 4. The CDR3 bases are TGCGCCAGCAGCTTGGGTAGCGGGATCTCAGATACGCAGTATTTT. Translated: CASSLGSGISDTQYF.